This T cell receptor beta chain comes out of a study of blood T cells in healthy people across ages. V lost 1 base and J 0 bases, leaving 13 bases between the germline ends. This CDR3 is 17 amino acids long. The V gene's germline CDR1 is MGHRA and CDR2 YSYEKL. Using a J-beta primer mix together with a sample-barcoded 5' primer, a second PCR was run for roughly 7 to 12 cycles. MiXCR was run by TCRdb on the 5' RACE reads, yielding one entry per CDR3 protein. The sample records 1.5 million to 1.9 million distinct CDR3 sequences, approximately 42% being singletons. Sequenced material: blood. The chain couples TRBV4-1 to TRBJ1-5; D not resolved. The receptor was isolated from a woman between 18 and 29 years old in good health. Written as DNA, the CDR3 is TGCGCCAGCAGCCAAGTTGGCCGGGGTTATAGCAATCAGCCCCAGCATTTT. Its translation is CASSQVGRGYSNQPQHF.